This T cell receptor beta chain was found in a study of blood T cells in healthy people across ages. As to this clonotype: This may be a read error, as it is one base from a much larger clone.

For the second PCR, which ran for 7 to 11 cycles, a sample-barcoded 5' primer and a J-beta primer mix were used. MiXCR, applied by TCRdb to the 5' RACE reads, yields one record per CDR3 protein. The table includes more than 900,000 distinct CDR3 sequences, roughly 29% detected once. CDR1 and CDR2 from the germline V gene are DFQATT and SNEGSKA (reference sequence). The CDR3 length is 13 residues. V lost 7 bases, J lost 6 bases, and 16 bases lay in between. This sample was shared with a second study, whose subject was T cells of mothers and their children.

This receptor was obtained from a woman in her thirties or forties in good health. The chain uses TRBV20-1 and TRBJ2-1; D might be TRBD2 (5 bases). Sequenced input: blood. The CDR3 loop is CSGWLATCNEQFF. CDR3 DNA sequence: TGCAGTGGGTGGCTAGCCACCTGCAATGAGCAGTTCTTC.